This T cell receptor (beta chain) was sequenced during a study of T cell repertoires in cytomegalovirus infection. Study-level information: Public TCR beta signatures provided an indication of both CMV infection and a matching HLA type. Study outcomes and limitations: Dominant in the ex vivo response were TCR beta clonotypes restricted by HLA-C and specific for CMV.

The CDR3 consists of 14 residues. Germline loops: CDR1 SGHAT, CDR2 FQNNGV. V gave up 5 bases and J gave up 6 bases; unmatched junction bases: 8. A few counts support this clonotype. Its target is not known. TCRdb analysed the reads with MiXCR anew, one entry per CDR3 protein. The sample holds 70,000 to 85,000 distinct CDR3 sequences; about 37% are singletons and the top ten take more than 85%. The rearrangement links TRBV11-2 to TRBJ2-7; 9 bases fit TRBD1. The clonotype originates from a human donor in good health (CMV status not recorded). Some clones in this sample may be carry-over from other donors' samples. This specimen was CD8+ T cells from cultured PBMCs, taken from culture after CMV antigen stimulation. This chain's CDR3 is CASSETGGAVEQYF. Here the CDR3 DNA reads TGTGCCAGCAGCGAAACAGGGGGCGCGGTCGAGCAGTACTTC.